What follows are 12 T cell receptor beta chains derived from one specimen sequenced in a study of blood T cells in healthy people across ages. Combining a sample-barcoded 5' primer with a J-beta primer mix, a second PCR ran for roughly 6 to 12 cycles. TCRdb recomputed calls from the 5' RACE reads with MiXCR, one row per CDR3 protein. The sample shows around 280,000 distinct CDR3 sequences, 25% to 30% of them seen only once. Source material: blood. These receptors originate from a woman in her 70s in good health.

This clonotype was picked up a small number of times. The chain has TRBV4-2 and TRBJ1-2; 7 bases map to TRBD1. The germline CDR1 and CDR2 sequences are LGHNA and YNFKEQ. The CDR3 extends over 18 amino acids. V shed 0 bases, J shed 0 bases, and the junction held 10 bases outside the gene matches. This CDR3 reads CASSQDFNRDRANYGYTF. The CDR3 coding sequence is TGTGCCAGCAGCCAAGATTTTAATCGTGACAGGGCTAACTATGGCTACACCTTC.

This clonotype was counted between two and nine times. The chain recombines TRBV6-5 with TRBJ1-1; D remains ambiguous. Germline V gene sequence: CDR1 MNHEY, CDR2 SVGAGI. This CDR3 has 13 amino acids. V was clipped by 4 bases and J by 5 bases, with 11 bases between them. Here the CDR3 reads CASSFSRVTEAFF. As DNA, the CDR3 is TGTGCCAGCAGTTTCTCTCGAGTGACTGAAGCTTTCTTT.

This clonotype was picked up a small number of times. V gene TRBV10-3 combines with J gene TRBJ2-5; D is tentatively TRBD1 or TRBD2 (7 bases each). The DNA matches TRBJ2-7 better at its end, which makes the J call doubtful. The germline V gene has CDR1 ENHRY and CDR2 SYGVKD. The CDR3 extends over 14 amino acids. The chain's CDR3 is CATSGGGTSYEQYF. The DNA of the CDR3 is TGTGCCACCTCAGGGGGGGGGACCTCCTACGAGCAGTACTTC.

This clonotype was recorded at least ten times. This chain uses TRBV2 with TRBJ2-2; D is perhaps TRBD2 (6 bases). CDR3 length equals 14 residues. The germline V and J ends were trimmed by 3 bases and 3 bases, with 8 bases remaining between them. The V gene's germline CDR1 is SNHLY and CDR2 FYNNEI. The CDR3 nucleotides are TGTGCCAGCAGTGAGCGGGAAGACACCGGGGAGCTGTTTTTT. Translation gives CASSEREDTGELFF.

This clonotype was seen more than once but under ten times. The V gene is TRBV28, the J gene TRBJ1-2; D is undetermined. Germline V CDR1 and CDR2: MDHEN, SYDVKM. The V end lost 6 bases, the J end lost 4 bases, and 15 bases lay between the germline ends. CDR3 length equals 14 residues. The CDR3: CASRDAGLSYGYTF. CDR3 in DNA: TGTGCCAGCAGGGACGCGGGATTAAGCTATGGCTACACCTTC.

The chain recombines TRBV10-2 with TRBJ2-1; D might be TRBD2 (6 bases). Per the germline V gene, CDR1 is WSHSY and CDR2 is SAAADI. With 4 bases removed from V and 1 base from J, the gap between germline ends came to 8 bases. The CDR3 length is 14 residues. CDR3 in DNA: TGCGCCAGCAGTGGTAGCGGTTCCTACAATGAGCAGTTCTTC. Its translation is CASSGSGSYNEQFF.

The chain joins TRBV20-1 to TRBJ2-5, with D perhaps matching TRBD1 (6 bases). The J call may be mistaken, given a closer DNA end match to TRBJ2-7. The germline CDR1 and CDR2 sequences are DFQATT and SNEGSKA (reference sequence). The CDR3 loop spans 14 amino acids. DNA for the CDR3: TGCAGTGCTAAATCACAGGGAACACCCTACGAGCAGTACTTC. It yields the protein CSAKSQGTPYEQYF.

The sample holds a few counts of this clonotype. The chain combines TRBV28 with TRBJ2-5; 9 bases agree with TRBD2. This CDR3 contains 15 residues. Per the germline V gene, CDR1 is MDHEN and CDR2 is SYDVKM. The trim removed 5 bases at V and 2 bases at J, leaving 6 bases unmatched. Written as DNA, the CDR3 is TGTGCCAGCAGTGTGAGCGGGAGGCCACAAGAGACCCAGTACTTC. The encoded protein is CASSVSGRPQETQYF. Looking up the rest from reference TRBV28 and TRBJ2-5 gives the full variable domain: DVKVTQSSRYLVKRTGEKVFLECVQDMDHENMFWYRQDPGLGLRLIYFSYDVKMKEKGDIPEGYSVSREKKERFSLILESASTNQTSMYLCASSVSGRPQETQYFGPGTRLLVL.

V is TRBV27 and J is TRBJ2-1, with TRBD1 matching over 10 bases. The V gene end was trimmed by 3 bases and the J gene end by 3 bases; junction bases not matched to a gene: 11. Germline V gene sequence: CDR1 MNHEY, CDR2 SMNVEV (reference sequence). This CDR3 region has 18 residues. CDR3 DNA sequence: TGTGCCAGCAGTTTCAGCGGGACAGGGGTTCGCGGCTACAATGAGCAGTTCTTC. Translated: CASSFSGTGVRGYNEQFF.

Worth noting for this clonotype: One end of the junction fails to match germline, which may point to a read error. The rearrangement joins TRBV5-1 to TRBJ1-2; the D is unclear. Per germline, CDR1 SGHRS and CDR2 YFSETQ. This CDR3 contains 13 residues. The CDR3 region is CASSESGNYGYTF. In DNA, the CDR3 is TGCGCCAGCAGCGAATCGGGGAACTATGGTTACACCTTC.

V is TRBV9 and J is TRBJ1-2; D is possibly TRBD1 (5 bases). The germline V gene has CDR1 SGDLS and CDR2 YYNGEE. V was pared by 4 bases and J by 4 bases, with 17 bases between. The CDR3 loop spans 15 amino acids. The CDR3 bases are TGTGCCAGCAGCCTGGGGGGACCGGGGGTCTATGGCTACACCTTC. It codes for CASSLGGPGVYGYTF.

This chain links TRBV5-6 with TRBJ2-3, with D possibly TRBD1 on 5 matching bases. CDR1 is SGHDT, CDR2 YYEEEE, per germline. Trimming took off 1 base at V and 3 bases at J, with 15 bases between the two ends. This CDR3 region has 16 residues. The CDR3 loop reads CASSLRGKIKTDTQYF. In DNA form, the CDR3 reads TGTGCCAGCAGCTTGAGGGGCAAGATAAAAACAGATACGCAGTATTTT.